The T cell receptor beta chain under discussion was sequenced for a study of T cell repertoires in cytomegalovirus infection. TCRdb recomputed calls from the reads with MiXCR, one row per CDR3 protein. The table records about 530,000 distinct CDR3 sequences, less than 30% of them present only once. Germline V gene data show CDR1 as LNHDA and CDR2 as SQIVND (reference sequence). The CDR3 runs to 13 residues. V lost 9 bases and J 6 bases, leaving 15 bases between the germline ends. The origin of this receptor is a human donor in good health (CMV status not recorded). Some clones in this sample may be carry-over from other donors' samples. Sequences were obtained from PBMCs. V and J are TRBV19 and TRBJ1-5; D is undetermined. The CDR3 spells CASNQQLLQPQHF. As DNA, the CDR3 is TGTGCCAGCAACCAACAACTACTTCAGCCCCAGCATTTT.